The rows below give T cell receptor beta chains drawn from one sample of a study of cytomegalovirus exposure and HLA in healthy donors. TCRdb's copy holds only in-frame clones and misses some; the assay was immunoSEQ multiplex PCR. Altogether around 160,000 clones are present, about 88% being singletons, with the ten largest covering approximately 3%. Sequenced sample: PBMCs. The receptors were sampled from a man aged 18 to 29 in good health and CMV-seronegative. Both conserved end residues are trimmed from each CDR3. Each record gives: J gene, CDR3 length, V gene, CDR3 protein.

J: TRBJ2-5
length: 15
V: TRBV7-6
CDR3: ASSLDSPGTDEETQY

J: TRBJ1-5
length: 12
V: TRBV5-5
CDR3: ASSLMGNGQPQH

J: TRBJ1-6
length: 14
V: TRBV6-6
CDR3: ASSYGTVGGDSPLH

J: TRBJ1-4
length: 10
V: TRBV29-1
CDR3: SVGQRNEKLF

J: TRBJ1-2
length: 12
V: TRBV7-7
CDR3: ASSPLRGPYGYT

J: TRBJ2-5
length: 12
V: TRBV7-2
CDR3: ASSPTFSQETQY

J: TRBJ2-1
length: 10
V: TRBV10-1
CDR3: ASSGTGNEQF

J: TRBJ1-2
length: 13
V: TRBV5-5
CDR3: ASSLRQGAGYGYT

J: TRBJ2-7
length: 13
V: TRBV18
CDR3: ASLQGHLHSYEQY

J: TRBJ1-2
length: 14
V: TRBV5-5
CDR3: ASSPPQGPQGRGYT

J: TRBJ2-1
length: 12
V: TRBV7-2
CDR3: ASSRDRGLNEQF

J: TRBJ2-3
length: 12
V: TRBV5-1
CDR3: ASSLGQYADTQY

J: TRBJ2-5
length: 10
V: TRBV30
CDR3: AGTIRGETQY

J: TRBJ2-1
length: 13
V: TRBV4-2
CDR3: ASSQDVGVYNEQF

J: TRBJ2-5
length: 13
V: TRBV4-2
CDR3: ASSQDAGGRETQY

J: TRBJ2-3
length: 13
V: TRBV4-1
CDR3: ASSFQAGGTDTQY

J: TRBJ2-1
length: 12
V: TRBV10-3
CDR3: AISEAGERNEQF

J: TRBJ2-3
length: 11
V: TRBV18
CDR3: ASSPGRENTQY

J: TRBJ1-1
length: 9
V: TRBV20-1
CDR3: STGVGTEAF

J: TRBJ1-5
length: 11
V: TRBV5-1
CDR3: ASSLGLNQPQH

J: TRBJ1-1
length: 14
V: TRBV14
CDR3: ASSQVRPGGNTEAF

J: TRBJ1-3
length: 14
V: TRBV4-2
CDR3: ASSQDSERVGNTIY

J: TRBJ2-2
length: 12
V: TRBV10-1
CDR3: ASRLDRNTGELF

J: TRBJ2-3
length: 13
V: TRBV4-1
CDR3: ASSQVTGGTDTQY

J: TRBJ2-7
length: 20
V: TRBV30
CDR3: AWSVWTAKMGTSVLFSYEQY

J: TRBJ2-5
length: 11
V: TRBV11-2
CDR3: ASSLWTVETQY

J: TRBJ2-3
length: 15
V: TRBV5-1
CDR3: ASSLQGLAGSTDTQY

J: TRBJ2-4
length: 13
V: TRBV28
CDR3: ASSFAGGTVNIQY

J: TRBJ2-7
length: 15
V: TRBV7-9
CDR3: ASSLAGLAGPAHEQY

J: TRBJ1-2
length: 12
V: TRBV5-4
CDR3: ASSFGQGNYGYT

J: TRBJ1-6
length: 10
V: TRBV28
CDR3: ASSLGLPPFH

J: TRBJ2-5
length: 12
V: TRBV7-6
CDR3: ASSVRDRGETQY

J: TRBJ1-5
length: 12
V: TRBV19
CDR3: ASSISGTRQPQH

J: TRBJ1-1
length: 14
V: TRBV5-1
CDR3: ASSLLSGRGDTEAF

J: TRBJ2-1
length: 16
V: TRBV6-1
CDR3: ASSERLAGANFYNEQF

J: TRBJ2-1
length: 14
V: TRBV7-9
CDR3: ASSPHVSGLAYEQF

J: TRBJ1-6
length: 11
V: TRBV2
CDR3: ASSENTLTPLH

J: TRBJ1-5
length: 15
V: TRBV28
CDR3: ASSLQSGGDFLQPQH

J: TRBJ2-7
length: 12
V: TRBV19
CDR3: ASSISLGHYEQY

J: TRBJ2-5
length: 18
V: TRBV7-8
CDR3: ASSLGTRLSSGGASETQY